The next 10 T cell receptor beta chains were all read from a single sample in a study of T cell repertoires in ileal Crohn's disease. The repertoire was sequenced with immunoSEQ multiplex PCR; TCRdb's copy has only in-frame clones and lacks some. The data show 5,600 or so clones, with about 69% seen just once and around 30% held by the top ten. The time point denotes: neoterminal ileum biopsy at postoperative endoscopy, about 6 months after surgery. The sample was ileal tissue. These receptors were obtained from an adult with Crohn's disease.

This clone was seen only once. The rearrangement joins TRBV6-5 to TRBJ2-1, with 8 positions matching TRBD1. Unmatched junction bases numbered 6, after V lost 2 bases and J lost 6 bases. The V gene's germline CDR1 is MNHEY and CDR2 SVGAGI. CDR3 length equals 15 residues. CDR3 region: CASSYRGTGINEQFF. The CDR3 DNA is TGTGCCAGCAGTTACAGGGGGACAGGAATCAATGAGCAGTTCTTC.

The count of this clone is one. V usage is TRBV7-3 and J usage is TRBJ2-2; maybe TRBD2 (5 bases). This CDR3 is built from 16 residues. The ends were cut back, 1 base at V and 0 bases at J, with 9 bases in the middle. The germline V gene encodes CDR1 SGHTA and CDR2 FQGTGA. CDR3 protein: CASSLNGVPNTGELFF. In nucleotides, the CDR3 is TGTGCCAGCAGCTTAAACGGGGTCCCGAACACCGGGGAGCTGTTTTTT.

The chain carries TRBV4-2 and TRBJ2-3; TRBD2 matches 11 bases. The CDR3 loop spans 15 amino acids. Germline values: CDR1 LGHNA, CDR2 YNFKEQ. The junction had 0 bases not matched to a gene; V was cut back by 0 bases and J by 4 bases. The CDR3 spells CASSQDSGGADTQYF. CDR3 DNA: TGTGCCAGCAGCCAAGATAGCGGGGGGGCAGATACGCAGTATTTT.

The chain couples TRBV29-1 to TRBJ1-2; 7 nucleotides agree with TRBD1. J gave up 2 bases and V 6 bases, and 12 bases lay outside the gene matches. Germline V CDR1 and CDR2: SQVTM, ANQGSEA. The CDR3 totals 15 residues. The CDR3 DNA follows: TGCAGCGTCCAGGGGGGACGGGGGGGCAACTATGGCTACACCTTC. This codes for CSVQGGRGGNYGYTF.

This clone has a single count. J is TRBJ2-4 and V is TRBV10-3, with TRBD2 identical over 7 bases. The germline V gene encodes CDR1 ENHRY and CDR2 SYGVKD. The CDR3 is made up of 14 amino acids. Trimming took 4 bases from V and 4 from J; bases not matched to a gene: 4. CDR3 sequence reads: CAISAASGKNIQYF. The CDR3 nucleotides are TGTGCCATCAGTGCGGCTAGCGGAAAAAACATTCAGTACTTC.

The chain combines TRBV29-1 with TRBJ1-1, with D possibly matching TRBD1 (6 bases). The CDR3 runs 13 residues. CDR1 is SQVTM, CDR2 ANQGSEA, per germline. The V end lost 2 bases, the J end lost 7 bases, and 14 bases lay between the germline ends. Written as DNA, the CDR3 is TGCAGCGTTGAAACAGGGACGGACGGTGAAGCTTTCTTT. Encoded protein: CSVETGTDGEAFF.

The V call is TRBV7-9, the J call TRBJ1-4, with 10 bases identical to TRBD1. The germline V gene encodes CDR1 SEHNR and CDR2 FQNEAQ (reference sequence). Trimming took 5 bases from V and 7 from J; bases not matched to a gene: 4. This CDR3 contains 14 residues. In nucleotides, the CDR3 is TGTGCCAGCAGCCTCGGACAGGGGGGTGAAAAACTGTTTTTT. Translated: CASSLGQGGEKLFF.

The chain carries TRBV11-3 and TRBJ2-3; D not certain. Trimming left V 3 bases short and J 0 bases short, with 10 bases between. Germline loops: CDR1 SGHNT, CDR2 YENEEA. This CDR3 spans 15 amino acids. The CDR3 nucleotides read TGTGCCAGCAGCTTTCAGGAAATAAGCACAGATACGCAGTATTTT. Translating it yields CASSFQEISTDTQYF.

The chain combines TRBV11-2 with TRBJ2-3; possibly TRBD2 for D (5 bases). Germline CDR1 is SGHAT and CDR2 is FQNNGV. Trimming removed 8 bases at V and 2 bases at J, with 17 bases between. CDR3 size: 15 residues. This CDR3 is CASGTPALATDTQYF. The CDR3 DNA follows: TGTGCCAGCGGCACCCCGGCCCTAGCCACAGATACGCAGTATTTT.

This chain joins TRBV19 and TRBJ1-6; D remains unclear. Germline V gene lookup returns CDR1 LNHDA and CDR2 SQIVND (reference sequence). The V and J ends lost 5 bases and 3 bases respectively, with 14 bases between them. The CDR3 totals 16 residues. As DNA, the CDR3 is TGTGCCAGTAGTTTGGAGGCGTTGGGCTATAATTCACCCCTCCACTTT. This codes for CASSLEALGYNSPLHF.